This T cell receptor (beta chain) is from a study of T cells after posttransplantation cyclophosphamide. Broader study findings: After PTCy, TRB diversity resembled that of CNI/methotrexate controls. TRB overlap between skin or GI tissue T cells and blood was limited.

Cells defined as naive were viable CD3+CD4+ or CD3+CD8+ and CCR7+CD45RA+CD45RO-CD95-CD27+CD28+. The related graft donor's blood sample was taken on the day of bone marrow donation. The data were produced by immunoSEQ multiplex PCR, yet TCRdb's version contains in-frame clones alone and is incomplete. The sample records 25,000 to 35,000 clones, 75% to 95% being singletons. This clone was detected only a few times. As yet, its antigen is unknown. The CDR3 loop spans 15 amino acids. Germline CDR1 and CDR2: SGHRS and YFSETQ. After removal of 0 bases from V and 0 bases from J, the junction contained 0 bases not matched to a gene.

The sequencing sample was made of naive CD4+ T cells sorted from PBMCs. This rearrangement joins TRBV5-1 to TRBJ1-3, with 7 bases fitting TRBD1. This TCR came from a woman aged 55-75 years in good health, CMV-negative, and a related stem cell transplant donor. The CDR3 region is CASSLEGASGNTIYF. In DNA form, the CDR3 reads TGCGCCAGCAGCTTGGAGGGGGCCTCTGGAAACACCATATATTTT.